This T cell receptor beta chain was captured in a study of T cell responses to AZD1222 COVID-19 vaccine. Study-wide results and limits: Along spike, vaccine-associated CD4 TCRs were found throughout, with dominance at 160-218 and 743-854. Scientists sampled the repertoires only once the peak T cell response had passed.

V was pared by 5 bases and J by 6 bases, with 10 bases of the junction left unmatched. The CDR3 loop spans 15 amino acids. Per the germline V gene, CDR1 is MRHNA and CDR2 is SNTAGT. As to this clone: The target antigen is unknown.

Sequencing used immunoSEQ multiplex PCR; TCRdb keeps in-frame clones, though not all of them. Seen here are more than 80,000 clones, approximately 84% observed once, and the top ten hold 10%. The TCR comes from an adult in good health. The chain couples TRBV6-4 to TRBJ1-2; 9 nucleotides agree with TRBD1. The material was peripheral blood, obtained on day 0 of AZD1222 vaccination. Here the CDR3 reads CASSPDRGRTNGYTF. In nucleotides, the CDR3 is TGTGCCAGCAGTCCGGACAGGGGAAGAACCAATGGCTACACCTTC.